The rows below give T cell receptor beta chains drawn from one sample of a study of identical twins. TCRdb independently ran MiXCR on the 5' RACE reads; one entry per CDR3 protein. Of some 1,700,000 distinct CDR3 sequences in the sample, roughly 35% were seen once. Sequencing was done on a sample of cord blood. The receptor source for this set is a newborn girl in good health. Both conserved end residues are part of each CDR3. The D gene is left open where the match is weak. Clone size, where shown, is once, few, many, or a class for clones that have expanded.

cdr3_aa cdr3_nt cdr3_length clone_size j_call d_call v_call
CASSSRDSDQPQHF TGTGCCAGCAGCTCCAGGGACTCCGATCAGCCCCAGCATTTT 14 few TRBJ1-5 . TRBV7-2
CASSPPGLAGGLDEQFF TGTGCCAGCAGCCCACCAGGACTAGCGGGGGGGTTGGATGAGCAGTTCTTC 17 . TRBJ2-1 TRBD2 TRBV11-2
CATSDWPDFGGAFF TGTGCCACCAGTGATTGGCCCGACTTCGGCGGGGCTTTCTTT 14 few TRBJ1-1 . TRBV24-1
CASREKTGPRGYGYTF TGTGCCAGCAGGGAAAAGACAGGTCCTAGGGGCTATGGCTACACCTTC 16 few TRBJ1-2 . TRBV9
CASSIAGNAYEQYF TGTGCCAGCAGTATAGCGGGGAACGCCTACGAGCAGTACTTC 14 few TRBJ2-7 TRBD2 TRBV12-3/TRBV12-4
CASSAAGLWLFF TGTGCCAGCAGTGCCGCCGGACTGTGGCTGTTTTTT 12 . TRBJ1-4 . TRBV2
CASSQERGWVDEQFF TGTGCCAGCAGCCAAGAACGAGGGTGGGTCGATGAGCAGTTCTTC 15 few TRBJ2-1 . TRBV14
CSVGPQGTDTQYF TGCAGCGTGGGACCTCAGGGGACAGATACGCAGTATTTT 13 few TRBJ2-3 . TRBV29-1
CASSFPGTGEKLFF TGTGCCAGCAGCTTCCCGGGGACAGGGGAAAAACTGTTTTTT 14 few TRBJ1-4 TRBD1 TRBV7-2
CSAPGLAGAYNEQYF TGCAGTGCTCCGGGACTAGCGGGAGCCTACAATGAGCAGTACTTC 15 . TRBJ2-7 TRBD2 TRBV20-1